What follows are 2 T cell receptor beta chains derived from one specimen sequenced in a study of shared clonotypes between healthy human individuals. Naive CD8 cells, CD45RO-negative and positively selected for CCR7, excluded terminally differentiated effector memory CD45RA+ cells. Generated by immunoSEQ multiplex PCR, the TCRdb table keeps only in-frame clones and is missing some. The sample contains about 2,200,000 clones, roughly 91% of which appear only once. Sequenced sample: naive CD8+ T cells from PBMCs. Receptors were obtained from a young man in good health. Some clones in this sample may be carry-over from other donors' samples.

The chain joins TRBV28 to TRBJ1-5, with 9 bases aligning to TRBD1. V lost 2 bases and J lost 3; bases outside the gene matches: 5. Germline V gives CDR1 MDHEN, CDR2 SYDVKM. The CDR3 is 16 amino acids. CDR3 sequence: CASSLGLQGANQPQHF. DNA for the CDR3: TGTGCCAGCAGTTTAGGCCTACAGGGGGCCAATCAGCCCCAGCATTTT.

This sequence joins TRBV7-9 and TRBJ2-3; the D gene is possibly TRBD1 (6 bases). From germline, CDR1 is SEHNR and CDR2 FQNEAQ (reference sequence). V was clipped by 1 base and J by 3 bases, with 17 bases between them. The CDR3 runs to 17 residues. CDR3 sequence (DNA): TGTGCCAGCAGCTTAGTTGGTGGGGGCTGGTGGACAGATACGCAGTATTTT. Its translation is CASSLVGGGWWTDTQYF.